This entry lists 15 T cell receptor beta chains sequenced from one sample in a study of cytomegalovirus exposure and HLA in healthy donors. PCR employed 60 Vbeta and 13 Jbeta primers. Assay: immunoSEQ multiplex PCR; the TCRdb copy retains only in-frame clones and omits some. This sample carries about 240,000 clones, about 81% of them seen once, and the ten largest clones take around 8.3%. Sequencing input: PBMCs. The receptor set was obtained from an older woman in good health and CMV-seropositive.

The chain combines TRBV7-9 with TRBJ2-2, with 9 nucleotides matching TRBD2. V lost 1 base, J lost 2 bases, and 2 bases stayed unmatched. Germline V gives CDR1 SEHNR, CDR2 FQNEAQ (reference sequence). The CDR3 loop spans 16 amino acids. The CDR3 bases are TGTGCCAGCAGCTTAGGACTAGCGGATAACACCGGGGAGCTGTTTTTT. This encodes CASSLGLADNTGELFF.

V gene TRBV15 combines with J gene TRBJ1-1; tentative D call: TRBD1 (6 bases). The CDR3 has 18 amino acids. Germline V CDR1 and CDR2: LNHNV, YYDKDF (reference sequence). With 0 bases removed from V and 2 bases from J, the gap between germline ends came to 19 bases. CDR3 sequence reads: CATSRDRVTGRGNTEAFF. CDR3 bases: TGTGCCACCAGCAGAGATCGGGTCACAGGGAGGGGAAACACTGAAGCTTTCTTT.

Regarding this clone: At one end, the junction sequence differs from germline, possibly due to a read error. V and J are TRBV4-1 and TRBJ2-7; D is possibly TRBD2 (6 bases). Germline values: CDR1 MGHRA, CDR2 YSYEKL. The CDR3 loop spans 17 amino acids. CDR3 sequence (DNA): TGCGCCAGCAGGCAAGTGGGAGCGGGCCCAACCACCTACGAGCAGTACTTC. Protein product: CASRQVGAGPTTYEQYF.

This clone was detected once. The genes are TRBV27 and TRBJ1-1; 8 nucleotides agree with TRBD1. The V segment lost 6 bases and the J segment 5 bases; nucleotides outside the gene matches: 8. Germline V gene data show CDR1 as MNHEY and CDR2 as SMNVEV (reference sequence). This CDR3 region has 14 residues. The CDR3 nucleotides are TGTGCCAGCAGCCCTACATGGACAGGGACTGAAGCTTTCTTT. It specifies CASSPTWTGTEAFF.

The V call is TRBV7-9, the J call TRBJ2-1; 8 bases line up with TRBD2. Losses at the gene ends were 7 bases for V and 10 bases for J; bases not matched to a gene: 9. The CDR3 contains 13 residues. Germline V gives CDR1 SEHNR, CDR2 FQNEAQ (reference sequence). CDR3 region: CASTVAGSSEQFF. Written as DNA, the CDR3 is TGTGCCAGCACCGTAGCGGGATCTAGCGAGCAGTTCTTC.

The rearrangement links TRBV7-9 to TRBJ1-2; 9 bases are a match to TRBD1. Germline lookup yields CDR1 SEHNR and CDR2 FQNEAQ (reference sequence). The CDR3 contains 16 residues. V lost 5 bases and J lost 6; bases outside the gene matches: 13. Here the CDR3 DNA reads TGTGCCAGCAGCGGGGAAAGGGACAGGGCGCTCGATGGCTACACCTTC. Translation: CASSGERDRALDGYTF.

The V and J genes are TRBV6-5 and TRBJ2-2; D is unclear. This CDR3 contains 13 residues. The germline CDR1 and CDR2 sequences are MNHEY and SVGAGI. Trimming pared 5 bases from V and 2 bases from J, leaving 6 bases between. This chain's CDR3 is CASSIGNTGELFF. For the CDR3, the DNA is TGTGCCAGCAGTATTGGCAACACCGGGGAGCTGTTTTTT.

The chain joins TRBV28 to TRBJ2-1; 9 bases are a match to TRBD2. Germline CDR1 MDHEN, CDR2 SYDVKM. V lost 1 base and J lost 6; bases outside the gene matches: 7. The CDR3 loop spans 16 amino acids. DNA for the CDR3: TGTGCCAGCAGTTTATCCCTAGCGGGACTTGGCAATGAGCAGTTCTTC. It yields the protein CASSLSLAGLGNEQFF.

A few counts support this clone. The chain carries TRBV4-1 and TRBJ1-1; D perhaps matches TRBD1 (5 bases). The CDR3 totals 17 residues. V was clipped by 1 base and J by 4 bases, with 19 bases between them. In germline, CDR1 is MGHRA, CDR2 YSYEKL. CDR3 bases: TGCGCCAGCAGCCAAGGCCTGGGGGAGGGAAAAGGCACTGAAGCTTTCTTT. It encodes CASSQGLGEGKGTEAFF.

This chain connects TRBV28 to TRBJ2-7, with TRBD1 identical over 8 bases. CDR1 is MDHEN and CDR2 is SYDVKM in the germline V gene. This CDR3 is 17 amino acids long. The V gene end was trimmed by 3 bases and the J gene end by 3 bases; junction bases not matched to a gene: 13. Here the CDR3 reads CASSLPGGGTRGYEQYF. CDR3 nucleotide sequence: TGTGCCAGCAGTTTGCCAGGGGGCGGGACGCGGGGCTACGAGCAGTACTTC. The variable domain in full, with the rest retrieved from reference TRBV28 and TRBJ2-7, is DVKVTQSSRYLVKRTGEKVFLECVQDMDHENMFWYRQDPGLGLRLIYFSYDVKMKEKGDIPEGYSVSREKKERFSLILESASTNQTSMYLCASSLPGGGTRGYEQYFGPGTRLTVT.

V gene TRBV10-3 combines with J gene TRBJ1-1; D may be TRBD1 (5 bases). V lost 10 bases and J lost 5, with 20 bases in between. Germline-derived CDR1 and CDR2 are ENHRY and SYGVKD. This CDR3 spans 14 amino acids. CDR3 DNA sequence: TGTGCCAGCCTCAGGGTCGGCCTGGGGACTGAAGCTTTCTTT. This gives the protein CASLRVGLGTEAFF.

The V and J genes are TRBV4-1 and TRBJ2-5; D is unresolved. CDR1 and CDR2 from the germline V gene are MGHRA and YSYEKL. V shed 3 bases and J shed 2 bases, with 4 bases lying between them. The CDR3 is 12 amino acids. The CDR3, as DNA: TGCGCCAGCAGCCACTCTCAAGAGACCCAGTACTTC. Translation: CASSHSQETQYF.

The chain recombines TRBV27 with TRBJ2-7; TRBD1 might be the D (5 bases). There are 12 residues in the CDR3. Germline V gene sequence: CDR1 MNHEY, CDR2 SMNVEV (reference sequence). V lost 7 bases to trimming and J lost 5 bases, with 12 bases between them. Written as DNA, the CDR3 is TGTGCCAGCATTGGCAGGGCTCACGAGCAGTACTTC. Its protein is CASIGRAHEQYF.

V is TRBV2 and J is TRBJ2-5; 8 bases line up with TRBD2. V was clipped by 8 bases and J by 5 bases; unmatched bases: 16. Germline V gene data show CDR1 as SNHLY and CDR2 as FYNNEI. This CDR3 has 16 amino acids. This chain's CDR3 is CASGSGTRGSRETQYF. In nucleotides, the CDR3 is TGTGCCAGCGGTTCCGGGACTAGGGGCTCCCGGGAGACCCAGTACTTC.

The V call is TRBV11-2, the J call TRBJ1-4; a possible D gene is TRBD1 (6 bases). CDR1 SGHAT and CDR2 FQNNGV come from the germline V gene. Trimming removed 1 base at V and 3 bases at J, with 12 bases between. CDR3 size: 16 residues. CDR3 DNA: TGTGCCAGCAGCTTAGCAGGGGTTCGAGCTAATGAAAAACTGTTTTTT. This encodes CASSLAGVRANEKLFF.